Following are 17 T cell receptor beta chains from one sample sequenced in a study of T cell repertoires in cytomegalovirus infection. In TCRdb, the reads were re-called with MiXCR into one record per CDR3 protein. The sample lists roughly 500,000 distinct CDR3 sequences; 16% were seen once. Sequenced: CD8+ T cells from PBMCs. The source is a human donor in good health (CMV status not recorded). Some clones in this sample may be carry-over from other donors' samples.

V gene TRBV10-3 combines with J gene TRBJ1-5, with D hard to call. The CDR3 length is 13 residues. Deletions cut 0 bases from V and 4 bases from J, with 4 bases between. Germline V CDR1 and CDR2: ENHRY, SYGVKD. CDR3 loop: CAISESGNQPQHF. CDR3 nucleotides: TGTGCCATCAGTGAGTCCGGAAATCAGCCCCAGCATTTT.

This clonotype has only a few counts. This may be a read error, as it is one base from a much larger clone. Since no conserved phenylalanine or tryptophan closes the CDR3, a read error is the likely cause. V and J are TRBV28 and TRBJ2-1; 9 bases agree with TRBD2. CDR1 and CDR2 (germline): MDHEN, SYDVKM. The CDR3 loop spans 15 amino acids. The V gene end was trimmed by 6 bases and the J gene end by 7 bases; junction bases not matched to a gene: 10. The CDR3 coding sequence is TGTGCCAGCAGCGTCTACGCGGGAGGGAGTAATGAGCAGTTCTTA. Translation gives CASSVYAGGSNEQFL.

This clonotype was counted many times. The chain links TRBV11-1 to TRBJ2-2; D is possibly TRBD1 (6 bases). V was cut by 6 bases and J by 3 bases, with 14 bases left in between. Germline CDR1 and CDR2: SGHAT and FQDESV (reference sequence). This CDR3 spans 15 amino acids. Here the CDR3 DNA reads TGTGCCAGCAGTCCGGGGACAAGTTACACCGGGGAGCTGTTTTTT. Translation gives CASSPGTSYTGELFF.

This clonotype was counted many times. The chain carries TRBV7-2 and TRBJ2-5, with 13 bases aligning to TRBD2. The V gene's germline CDR1 is SGHTA and CDR2 FQGNSA. Trimming cost V 5 bases and J 7 bases; bases outside gene matches: 10. The CDR3 contains 16 residues. This CDR3 is CASSQGLAGPDGTQYF. The CDR3, as DNA: TGTGCCAGCAGCCAGGGACTAGCGGGACCCGATGGGACCCAGTACTTC.

This clonotype has a count of ten or more. The chain recombines TRBV11-2 with TRBJ1-2; the D is unclear. The CDR3 totals 17 residues. The V end was cut by 4 bases, the J end by 2 bases, with 20 bases between. The germline CDR1 and CDR2 sequences are SGHAT and FQNNGV. The chain's CDR3 is CASSSYIRDEGNYGYTF. CDR3 nucleotides: TGTGCCAGCAGCTCATACATACGCGATGAGGGAAACTATGGCTACACCTTC.

This clonotype was seen at least ten times. This chain joins TRBV7-8 and TRBJ2-7, with TRBD2 matching 9 bases. With V trimmed by 2 bases and J by 4 bases, 9 bases remained unmatched. The CDR3 length is 16 residues. Germline CDR1 is SGHVS and CDR2 is FQNEAQ. CDR3 protein: CASSLRSSGSVYEQYF. The CDR3 nucleotides are TGTGCCAGCAGCTTACGTAGTAGCGGGAGTGTATACGAGCAGTACTTC.

This clonotype has at least ten counts. CDR3 protein: CASSIDLGPGTRPDQETQYF. The DNA of the CDR3 is TGTGCCAGTAGTATAGATCTAGGGCCCGGGACAAGGCCAGACCAAGAGACCCAGTACTTC. The chain carries TRBV19 and TRBJ2-5; possible D gene TRBD1, 6 bases. V shed 0 bases and J shed 0 bases, with 23 bases lying between them. The CDR3 totals 20 residues. Germline assignment: CDR1 LNHDA and CDR2 SQIVND (reference sequence).

The table lists this clonotype with many counts. The V call is TRBV6-6, the J call TRBJ2-7; D tentatively reads TRBD1 or TRBD2 (5 bases each). Per germline, CDR1 MNHNY and CDR2 SVGAGI (reference sequence). Deletions cut 2 bases from V and 7 bases from J, with 18 bases between. The CDR3 is 15 residues long. The chain's CDR3 is CASSYIGTGFQEQYF. In DNA, the CDR3 is TGTGCCAGCAGTTACATTGGGACGGGCTTTCAGGAGCAGTACTTC.

As concerns this clonotype: This may be a read error, as it is one base from a much larger clone. The chain recombines TRBV28 with TRBJ1-1; D possibly corresponds to TRBD1 (5 bases). Germline V gene sequence: CDR1 MDHEN, CDR2 SYDVKM. There are 15 residues in the CDR3. The CDR3 bases are TGTGCCAACAGTTTACTTCAGGGCGCGGGGACTGAAGCTTTCTTT. As protein: CANSLLQGAGTEAFF.

This clonotype was picked up a small number of times. CDR3 region: CASFSWNTEAFF. The CDR3 DNA is TGTGCCAGCTTCTCCTGGAACACTGAAGCTTTCTTT. V and J are TRBV7-9 and TRBJ1-1, with D hard to call. The V end was cut by 8 bases, the J end by 1 base, with 8 bases between. This CDR3 contains 12 residues. Germline V gives CDR1 SEHNR, CDR2 FQNEAQ (reference sequence).

This clonotype was detected many times. The V call is TRBV6-5, the J call TRBJ2-7, with 10 bases identical to TRBD2. V shed 3 bases, J shed 6 bases, and the junction held 5 bases outside the gene matches. The CDR3 consists of 14 residues. CDR1 and CDR2 (germline): MNHEY, SVGAGI. CDR3 protein: CASSYYPSGGEQYF. In nucleotides, the CDR3 is TGTGCCAGCAGTTATTACCCTAGCGGGGGCGAGCAGTACTTC.

This chain uses TRBV27 with TRBJ2-7; possibly TRBD2 for D (5 bases). Trimming took off 2 bases at V and 2 bases at J, with 13 bases between the two ends. Germline V gene lookup returns CDR1 MNHEY and CDR2 SMNVEV (reference sequence). CDR3 length equals 15 residues. The CDR3 sequence is CASSLDGESPYEQYF. CDR3 sequence (DNA): TGTGCCAGCAGTTTAGACGGGGAGAGCCCCTACGAGCAGTACTTC.

The chain uses TRBV27 and TRBJ2-1; 8 bases match TRBD1. The V gene's germline CDR1 is MNHEY and CDR2 SMNVEV (reference sequence). The CDR3 extends over 14 amino acids. V dropped 10 bases and J dropped 0; count of bases not matched to a gene: 5. CDR3 DNA sequence: TGTGCCACCCTCGGACAGGGCTCCTACAATGAGCAGTTCTTC. It is translated as CATLGQGSYNEQFF.

This clonotype was counted a few times. The chain couples TRBV27 to TRBJ2-7; D is ambiguous. Germline CDR1 and CDR2: MNHEY and SMNVEV (reference sequence). V was trimmed by 0 bases and J by 6 bases, leaving 9 bases between them. This CDR3 is built from 13 residues. The CDR3 DNA reads as TGTGCCAGCAGTTTATCTCCCAGCTCCGAGCAGTACTTC. Protein product: CASSLSPSSEQYF.

V and J are TRBV20-1 and TRBJ2-5; D is perhaps TRBD2 (5 bases). Looked up from germline, CDR1 is DFQATT and CDR2 is SNEGSKA (reference sequence). V was clipped by 5 bases and J by 0 bases, with 10 bases between them. The length of the CDR3 is 13 residues. CDR3 DNA: TGCAGTGCTGGGGAGTCCCACCAAGAGACCCAGTACTTC. Translated, it gives CSAGESHQETQYF.

This sequence joins TRBV6-1 and TRBJ2-7, with D hard to call. V lost 5 bases and J lost 6, with 11 bases in between. This CDR3 has 12 amino acids. CDR1 MNHNS and CDR2 SASEGT come from the germline V gene. CDR3 coding DNA: TGTGCCAGCAGTCCCCCAGGTATCGAGCAGTACTTC. Translating gives CASSPPGIEQYF.

V and J are TRBV6-4 and TRBJ2-7; maybe TRBD1 (6 bases). Germline CDR1 and CDR2: MRHNA and SNTAGT. CDR3 length: 13 residues. Trimming took 3 bases from V and 1 from J, leaving 7 bases between them. The CDR3 nucleotides are TGTGCCAGCAGTGAGGGGGCGTCCTACGAGCAGTACTTC. Amino acid sequence: CASSEGASYEQYF.